The next 19 T cell receptor beta chains were all read from a single sample in a study of blood T cell repertoires in COVID-19. The data were produced by immunoSEQ multiplex PCR, yet TCRdb's version contains in-frame clones alone and is incomplete. The profile covers 55,000 to 75,000 clones, with approximately 90% appearing a single time and approximately 4% taken by the ten largest. Source material: peripheral blood. The receptor set was obtained from a human donor in a cohort sampled during active COVID-19.

The chain recombines TRBV6-5 with TRBJ1-6; D is possibly TRBD1 (6 bases). Germline CDR1 is MNHEY and CDR2 is SVGAGI. The V gene lost 6 bases and the J gene lost 10 bases, with 19 bases spanning the gap. The CDR3 covers 15 residues. The CDR3 DNA sequence: TGTGCCAGCAGGGGGGGCGGGGGCGTCGGATCACCCCTCCACTTT. It codes for CASRGGGGVGSPLHF.

The chain has TRBV27 and TRBJ1-5; D uncertain. Germline V gene sequence: CDR1 MNHEY, CDR2 SMNVEV (reference sequence). V was pared by 5 bases and J by 1 base, with 3 bases between. This CDR3 region has 12 residues. The CDR3 DNA is TGTGCCAGCAGTCCAAGCAATCAGCCCCAGCATTTT. This codes for CASSPSNQPQHF.

This clone was detected only once. The chain recombines TRBV19 with TRBJ1-1; D may be TRBD1 (6 bases). The CDR3 is made up of 14 amino acids. V dropped 5 bases and J dropped 4 bases, with 14 bases sitting between them. Germline V lookup: CDR1 LNHDA, CDR2 SQIVND (reference sequence). CDR3 DNA sequence: TGTGCCAGTAGTCCCGGGGTGGGGGCCACTGAAGCTTTCTTT. This translates into CASSPGVGATEAFF.

The rearrangement joins TRBV30 to TRBJ1-1, with D unclear. The CDR3 spans 15 residues. Germline V gene lookup returns CDR1 GTSNPN and CDR2 SVGIG (reference sequence). V was trimmed by 0 bases and J by 3 bases, leaving 14 bases between them. Written as DNA, the CDR3 is TGTGCCTGGAGTGTTTTCTATCGGGGAGACACTGAAGCTTTCTTT. Translating it yields CAWSVFYRGDTEAFF.

V gene TRBV19 combines with J gene TRBJ2-5, with 7 bases aligning to TRBD2. The CDR3 is 13 residues long. Germline trimming cut 2 bases from V and 3 bases from J; bases unmatched to any gene: 0. The germline V gene has CDR1 LNHDA and CDR2 SQIVND (reference sequence). In nucleotides, the CDR3 is TGTGCCAGTAGTATACTAGCGGAAGAGACCCAGTACTTC. This sequence encodes CASSILAEETQYF.

The CDR3 DNA follows: TGTGCCAGCAGCTTAGTGGTAGCCCTCGGGACAGGGGGTAATGAGCAGTTCTTC. It encodes CASSLVVALGTGGNEQFF. The V call is TRBV7-2, the J call TRBJ2-1; 11 nucleotides agree with TRBD1. Germline trimming cut 1 base from V and 7 bases from J; bases unmatched to any gene: 12. CDR1 and CDR2 from the germline V gene are SGHTA and FQGNSA. This CDR3 has 18 residues.

The rearrangement links TRBV7-2 to TRBJ1-6; D perhaps matches TRBD1 (6 bases). The CDR3 covers 15 residues. V lost 7 bases to trimming and J lost 1 base, with 11 bases between them. Germline V gene data show CDR1 as SGHTA and CDR2 as FQGNSA. Here the CDR3 reads CASTLQGSYNSPLHF. The DNA of the CDR3 is TGTGCCAGCACCCTACAGGGTTCCTATAATTCACCCCTCCACTTT.

The J gene is TRBJ1-3, the V gene TRBV3-1 (or the pseudogene TRBV3-2); D might be TRBD1 (5 bases). The germline gives CDR1 LGHDT, CDR2 YNNKEL (reference sequence). This CDR3 spans 17 amino acids. Trimming cost V 6 bases and J 0 bases, with 18 bases left between them. For the CDR3, the DNA is TGTGCCAGCAGTCACCTTGGGGGGGTCTCCTCTGGAAACACCATATATTTT. Residues: CASSHLGGVSSGNTIYF.

The rearrangement links TRBV7-3 to TRBJ2-2, with D perhaps matching TRBD1 (5 bases). Trimming removed 5 bases at V and 4 bases at J, with 8 bases between. The germline V gene encodes CDR1 SGHTA and CDR2 FQGTGA. The CDR3 has 13 residues. CDR3 region: CASSAQGTGELFF. In DNA form, the CDR3 reads TGTGCCAGCAGCGCCCAGGGCACCGGGGAGCTGTTTTTT.

This sequence joins TRBV7-2 and TRBJ2-7; D call uncertain. V gave up 2 bases and J gave up 2 bases, with 4 bases separating them. The CDR3 runs 12 residues. Germline CDR1 and CDR2: SGHTA and FQGNSA. This chain's CDR3 is CASSLLAYEQYF. The DNA for the CDR3 is TGTGCCAGCAGCTTACTAGCCTACGAGCAGTACTTC. Using reference TRBV7-2 and TRBJ2-7 for the parts outside the CDR3, the full variable domain is GAGVSQSPSNKVTEKGKDVELRCDPISGHTALYWYRQSLGQGLEFLIYFQGNSAPDKSGLPSDRFSAERTGGSVSTLTIQRTQQEDSAVYLCASSLLAYEQYFGPGTRLTVT.

The J gene is TRBJ1-4, the V gene TRBV2, with D unclear. The germline gives CDR1 SNHLY, CDR2 FYNNEI. V was pared by 0 bases and J by 7 bases, with 12 bases between. CDR3 size: 15 residues. The CDR3 is CASSEALEVGEKLFF. As DNA, the CDR3 is TGTGCCAGCAGTGAAGCCCTAGAGGTTGGTGAAAAACTGTTTTTT.

V usage is TRBV27 and J usage is TRBJ1-1; possible D gene TRBD1, 5 bases. The germline V gene encodes CDR1 MNHEY and CDR2 SMNVEV (reference sequence). The CDR3 is 17 amino acids. The V and J ends lost 6 bases and 1 base respectively, with 21 bases between them. CDR3 loop: CASSPPGRGGWNTEAFF. CDR3 DNA: TGTGCCAGCAGCCCTCCCGGGAGGGGAGGATGGAACACTGAAGCTTTCTTT.

V is TRBV18 and J is TRBJ2-5, with 8 bases identical to TRBD2. Germline V gene sequence: CDR1 KGHSH, CDR2 LQKENI. This CDR3 comprises 16 residues. The V gene end was trimmed by 3 bases and the J gene end by 3 bases; junction bases not matched to a gene: 9. The CDR3 sequence is CASSPNRTSGEETQYF. Here the CDR3 DNA reads TGTGCCAGCTCACCGAACCGCACTAGCGGTGAAGAGACCCAGTACTTC.

The gene calls are TRBV28 and TRBJ2-3; TRBD2 aligns across 14 bases. This CDR3 has 18 amino acids. Trimming at V came to 5 bases and at J to 2 bases, leaving 9 bases not matched to a gene. Germline V CDR1 and CDR2: MDHEN, SYDVKM. In nucleotides, the CDR3 is TGTGCCAGCAGTAGACTAGCGGGAGGGTTTTTCCCCACAGATACGCAGTATTTT. Translation gives CASSRLAGGFFPTDTQYF.

A remark on this clone: This specimen includes other DNA sequences encoding the same CDR3. This chain's CDR3 is CASSHSYEQYF. The CDR3 bases are TGTGCCAGCAGCCACAGCTACGAGCAGTACTTC. The rearrangement joins TRBV6-2 or TRBV6-3 to TRBJ2-7; D is ambiguous. Trimming cost V 6 bases and J 3 bases, with 6 bases left between them. This CDR3 comprises 11 residues. Germline V gene sequence: CDR1 MNHEY, CDR2 SVGEGT.

The chain employs TRBV4-2 and TRBJ1-5; D unresolved. This CDR3 has 12 residues. V dropped 0 bases and J dropped 6 bases, with 3 bases sitting between them. CDR1 is LGHNA, CDR2 YNFKEQ, per germline. The chain's CDR3 is CASSQDSQPQHF. CDR3 sequence (DNA): TGTGCCAGCAGCCAAGATAGTCAGCCCCAGCATTTT.

The rearrangement uses TRBV9 and TRBJ2-2; 11 bases agree with TRBD2. The length of the CDR3 is 17 residues. CDR1 and CDR2 (germline): SGDLS, YYNGEE. J lost 4 bases, V lost 5 bases, and 10 bases had no gene match. CDR3 nucleotide sequence: TGTGCCAGCAGGGGCACTAGCGGGAGTAGAGGCACCGGGGAGCTGTTTTTT. It yields the protein CASRGTSGSRGTGELFF. The entire variable domain, with the rest obtained from reference TRBV9 and TRBJ2-2, is as follows: DSGVTQTPKHLITATGQRVTLRCSPRSGDLSVYWYQQSLDQGLQFLIQYYNGEERAKGNILERFSAQQFPDLHSELNLSSLELGDSALYFCASRGTSGSRGTGELFFGEGSRLTVL.

The chain carries TRBV4-2 and TRBJ2-7; D uncertain. The CDR3 has 15 amino acids. Between the trimmed V and J ends, which lost 2 bases and 0 bases, there was a span of 11 bases. Germline V gene sequence: CDR1 LGHNA, CDR2 YNFKEQ. The CDR3 spells CASSQNLESSYEQYF. Written as DNA, the CDR3 is TGTGCCAGCAGCCAAAACCTCGAGAGCTCCTACGAGCAGTACTTC.

V usage is TRBV2 and J usage is TRBJ2-3; tentatively, D is TRBD2 (6 bases). V gave up 7 bases and J gave up 2 bases, with 10 bases separating them. This CDR3 comprises 13 residues. Germline lookup yields CDR1 SNHLY and CDR2 FYNNEI. DNA of the CDR3: TGTGCCAGCATGGGACTTACCACAGATACGCAGTATTTT. It translates to CASMGLTTDTQYF.